Listed here are 5 T cell receptor beta chains from one sample, sequenced in a study of T cell responses to AZD1222 COVID-19 vaccine. Sequenced by immunoSEQ multiplex PCR; TCRdb stores in-frame clones only, minus some. In the table there are tens of thousands of clones, roughly 91% of which are singletons. Sequences were derived from peripheral blood, sampled on day 0 of AZD1222 vaccination. These receptors all come from an adult in good health.

This clone was counted between two and nine times. The V and J genes are TRBV6-4 and TRBJ1-6, with a weak D call TRBD1 (6 bases). Germline V gene sequence: CDR1 MRHNA, CDR2 SNTAGT. Between the trimmed V and J ends, which lost 1 base and 12 bases, there was a span of 13 bases. This CDR3 comprises 14 residues. The chain's CDR3 is CASSDYTGSGPLHF. In nucleotides, the CDR3 is TGTGCCAGCAGTGACTATACAGGGTCGGGACCCCTCCACTTT.

This clone was seen once. The gene calls are TRBV19 and TRBJ1-2; D unclear. Germline loops: CDR1 LNHDA, CDR2 SQIVND (reference sequence). CDR3 length equals 14 residues. Trimming took 3 bases from V and 5 from J, leaving 13 bases between them. CDR3 protein: CASSILVGGYGYTF. The CDR3 coding sequence is TGTGCCAGTAGTATTTTAGTCGGTGGTTATGGCTACACCTTC.

The chain has TRBV29-1 and TRBJ1-1; perhaps TRBD1 as D (6 bases). This CDR3 spans 14 amino acids. V lost 6 bases and J 0 bases, leaving 14 bases between the germline ends. From germline, CDR1 is SQVTM and CDR2 ANQGSEA. Here the CDR3 DNA reads TGCAGCGTGAAACAGGGCGGAATGAACACTGAAGCTTTCTTT. It encodes CSVKQGGMNTEAFF.

The V gene is TRBV6-1, the J gene TRBJ2-7; unclear D gene. V shed 2 bases and J shed 2 bases, with 10 bases lying between them. CDR3 length equals 14 residues. Per the germline V gene, CDR1 is MNHNS and CDR2 is SASEGT. CDR3 protein: CASSEFRSTYEQYF. CDR3 bases: TGTGCCAGCAGTGAATTTAGATCTACCTACGAGCAGTACTTC.

The chain is built from TRBV18 and TRBJ1-5, with D possibly being TRBD1 (5 bases). The germline V gene encodes CDR1 KGHSH and CDR2 LQKENI. The CDR3 covers 13 residues. V lost 4 bases and J lost 1, with 5 bases in between. The CDR3 nucleotides read TGTGCCAGCTCACAGGGGAGCAATCAGCCCCAGCATTTT. Translating it yields CASSQGSNQPQHF.